This is a list of T cell receptor beta chains from one sample in a study of CD8 T cells in Susac syndrome. TCRdb reprocessed the immunoSEQ multiplex PCR reads via MiXCR and lists one record per CDR3 protein. The table has 160,000 or so distinct CDR3 sequences, roughly 95% seen once; the top ten hold 0.15% to 0.2%. Sequencing used CD8+ T cells from PBMCs. Receptors originate from a human donor with multiple sclerosis. Both conserved end residues are part of each CDR3. Expanded clones get a size class; other rows say once, few or many, or leave the size out.

clone_size	v_call	j_call	cdr3_aa
.	TRBV2	TRBJ2-3	CATLRLTSTDTQYF
few	TRBV28	TRBJ2-1	CASSLSLAGPYNEQFF
.	TRBV28	TRBJ1-1	CASSPGRGAPAFF
once	TRBV5-6	TRBJ2-2	CASSSGQAGVELFF
.	TRBV13	TRBJ2-5	CASSFDRAQETQYF
.	TRBV7-9	TRBJ2-2	CASSLDFTGQLNTGELFF
.	TRBV13	TRBJ1-2	CASSWDRSTYGYTF
.	TRBV29-1	TRBJ2-1	CSAAAGPNEQFF
.	TRBV30	TRBJ2-1	CAWTSGPNNEQFF
once	TRBV23-1	TRBJ1-2	CASNDRGGYTF
.	TRBV27	TRBJ2-5	CASSPGLARQETQYF
.	TRBV2	TRBJ2-1	CASSEELAGLYNEQFF
.	TRBV6-5	TRBJ2-1	CASRPPAAGDNEQFF
.	TRBV11-2	TRBJ2-7	CASSLARDYEQYF
.	TRBV2	TRBJ2-5	CATADTFQETQYF
.	TRBV9	TRBJ2-1	CASSVSRRLGDNEQFF
.	TRBV5-4	TRBJ2-7	CASSWDSLGNEQYF
.	TRBV20-1	TRBJ2-7	CSARDRGKEYEQYF
once	TRBV19	TRBJ2-1	CASSPLRSYNEQFF
.	TRBV13	TRBJ2-7	CASGVLELGGEQYF
.	TRBV28	TRBJ2-7	CASNGGEQYF
.	TRBV28	TRBJ1-2	CASRKRDRFAYGYTF
.	TRBV12-3/TRBV12-4	TRBJ2-5	CASSYNSGETQYF
.	TRBV2	TRBJ2-7	CASSVTGRYEQYF
.	TRBV29-1	TRBJ2-6	CSVGGRDGPGANVLTF
.	TRBV9	TRBJ1-2	CASTSTQSGGGDGYTF
once	TRBV23-1	TRBJ2-7	CASSQHRTVNNSCEQYF
.	TRBV15	TRBJ1-2	CATSLKQSYGYTF
.	TRBV18	TRBJ2-5	CASSSDWQGGETQYF
.	TRBV20-1	TRBJ2-7	CSARDGGLAGVEQYF
.	TRBV5-1	TRBJ2-3	CASSLLLGGLTDTQYF
.	TRBV15	TRBJ2-3	CATSRDLVDTQYF
.	TRBV15	TRBJ1-2	CATSRDRESYGYTF
.	TRBV7-9	TRBJ2-7	CASSPSGDWDYEQYF
once	TRBV28	TRBJ2-7	CASSLTGLIYEQYF